This T cell receptor (beta chain) was observed in a study of CD8 T cells in Susac syndrome. With random hexamers, reverse transcription was performed on about 0.5 to 1 ug of RNA. The CDR3 of TCR beta was amplified by immunoSEQ multiplex PCR across 54 Vbeta and 13 Jbeta. TCRdb passed the immunoSEQ multiplex PCR reads through MiXCR, listing each CDR3 protein once. The sample includes some 450,000 distinct CDR3 sequences, more than 80% seen only once; the top ten take around 0.12%. This clonotype was detected only once. The authors carried out high-throughput sequencing of TCR beta. They applied it to CD8+ and CD4+ T cells obtained from blood. In the multiple sclerosis control group, patients were treatment-naive and had stable or active relapsing-remitting disease. TEMRA cells were FACS-enriched, while CD8+ and CD4+ T cells were negatively isolated. Sequenced sample: CD8+ T cells from PBMCs. The TCR comes from a human donor with multiple sclerosis.

The CDR3 sequence is CASGPLSGAYQETQYF. CDR3 nucleotide sequence: TGTGCCAGCGGACCCTTGAGCGGAGCGTACCAAGAGACCCAGTACTTC. This chain connects TRBV27 to TRBJ2-5; TRBD2 is a possible D gene (5 bases). This CDR3 comprises 16 residues. The germline V gene encodes CDR1 MNHEY and CDR2 SMNVEV (reference sequence). V was trimmed by 8 bases and J by 0 bases, leaving 19 bases between them.